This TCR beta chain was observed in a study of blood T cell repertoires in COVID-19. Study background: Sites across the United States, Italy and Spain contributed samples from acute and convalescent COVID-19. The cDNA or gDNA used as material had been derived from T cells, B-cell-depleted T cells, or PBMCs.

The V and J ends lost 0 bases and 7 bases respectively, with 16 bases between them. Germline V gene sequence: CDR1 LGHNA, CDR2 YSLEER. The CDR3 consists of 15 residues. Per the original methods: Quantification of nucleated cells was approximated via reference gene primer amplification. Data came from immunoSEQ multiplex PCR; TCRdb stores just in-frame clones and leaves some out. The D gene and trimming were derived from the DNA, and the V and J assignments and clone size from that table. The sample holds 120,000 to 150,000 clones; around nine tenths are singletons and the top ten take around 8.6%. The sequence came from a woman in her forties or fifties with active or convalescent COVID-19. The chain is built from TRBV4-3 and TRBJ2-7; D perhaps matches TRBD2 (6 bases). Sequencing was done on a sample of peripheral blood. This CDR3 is CASSQEPGAGREQYF. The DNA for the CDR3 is TGCGCCAGCAGCCAAGAACCGGGCGCGGGGAGAGAGCAGTACTTC.